Below, 13 T cell receptor beta chains from the same sample are listed, as sequenced in a study of a mutant IDH1 vaccine in newly diagnosed glioma. Sequencing used immunoSEQ multiplex PCR; TCRdb keeps in-frame clones, though not all of them. The sample shows tens of thousands of clones, 78% of them seen only once. These receptors are not linked to any known antigen. Specified time point: week 23, last vaccination. Every vaccination contained 300 ug of the mutant IDH1 20-mer peptide and was paired with topical imiquimod. The sequences come from PBMCs, collected from a glioma patient whose treatment included an IDH1 peptide vaccine. The source of these receptors is a woman between 40 and 55 years old with glioma. Some clones in this sample may be carry-over from other donors' samples.

The chain recombines TRBV19 with TRBJ2-6, with unresolved D. The V end lost 7 bases, the J end lost 2 bases, and 3 bases lay between the germline ends. CDR3 length equals 12 residues. Germline V gives CDR1 LNHDA, CDR2 SQIVND (reference sequence). The DNA for the CDR3 is TGTGCCAGTACTACTGGGGCCAACGTCCTGACTTTC. Protein sequence: CASTTGANVLTF.

The chain carries TRBV29-1 and TRBJ1-2; D not certain. V lost 3 bases, J lost 0 bases, and 8 bases lay in between. Germline V gene data show CDR1 as SQVTM and CDR2 as ANQGSEA. The CDR3 runs to 13 residues. CDR3 sequence (DNA): TGCAGCGTTGATTTAGATTCTAACTATGGCTACACCTTC. Its translation is CSVDLDSNYGYTF. The full variable domain, in which reference TRBV29-1 and TRBJ1-2 provide the parts outside the CDR3, is SAVISQKPSRDICQRGTSLTIQCQVDSQVTMMFWYRQQPGQSLTLIATANQGSEATYESGFVIDKFPISRPNLTFSTLTVSNMSPEDSSIYLCSVDLDSNYGYTFGSGTRLTVV.

The chain carries TRBV5-5 and TRBJ1-2; no firm D call. With 4 bases removed from V and 0 bases from J, the gap between germline ends came to 16 bases. CDR1 and CDR2 from the germline V gene are SGHKS and YYEKEE (reference sequence). This CDR3 spans 16 amino acids. This chain's CDR3 is CASSPTAGLTNYGYTF. The CDR3 region has the DNA TGTGCCAGCAGCCCGACCGCGGGATTGACTAACTATGGCTACACCTTC.

The V call is TRBV7-2, the J call TRBJ1-1, with D possibly being TRBD1 (5 bases). The CDR3 extends over 16 amino acids. With 5 bases removed from V and 1 base from J, the gap between germline ends came to 17 bases. Germline CDR1 reads SGHTA; CDR2 reads FQGNSA. CDR3: CASSRFPRGGNTEAFF. For the CDR3, the DNA is TGTGCCAGCAGCCGATTCCCTCGGGGGGGGAACACTGAAGCTTTCTTT.

The chain has TRBV25-1 and TRBJ1-1; a weak D match, TRBD1 (6 bases). The germline CDR1 and CDR2 sequences are MGHDK and SYGVNS. The CDR3 runs to 15 residues. The germline V and J ends were trimmed by 0 bases and 2 bases, with 10 bases remaining between them. Written as DNA, the CDR3 is TGTGCCAGCAGTGAATATACAGGGATCAACACTGAAGCTTTCTTT. It translates to CASSEYTGINTEAFF. Full variable domain (rest looked up from reference TRBV25-1 and TRBJ1-1): EADIYQTPRYLVIGTGKKITLECSQTMGHDKMYWYQQDPGMELHLIHYSYGVNSTEKGDLSSESTVSRIRTEHFPLTLESARPSHTSQYLCASSEYTGINTEAFFGQGTRLTVV.

The chain uses TRBV19 and TRBJ1-5; TRBD1 matches 7 bases. The J segment lost 0 bases and the V segment lost 7 bases, leaving 6 bases of the junction unmatched. CDR1 and CDR2 from the germline V gene are LNHDA and SQIVND (reference sequence). The CDR3 contains 15 residues. The CDR3 DNA reads as TGTGCCAGTACGGAACAGGGGCGTAGCAATCAGCCCCAGCATTTT. It is translated as CASTEQGRSNQPQHF.

The CDR3 nucleotides read TGTGCCAGCAGCTTAAAGTTTTCTGGAGAAAAACTGTTTTTT. It yields the protein CASSLKFSGEKLFF. The rearrangement uses TRBV7-9 and TRBJ1-4; D remains unclear. The CDR3 has 14 residues. Deletions cut 2 bases from V and 8 bases from J, with 12 bases between. Per germline, CDR1 SEHNR and CDR2 FQNEAQ (reference sequence). The variable domain in full, with the rest retrieved from reference TRBV7-9 and TRBJ1-4, is DTGVSQNPRHKITKRGQNVTFRCDPISEHNRLYWYRQTLGQGPEFLTYFQNEAQLEKSRLLSDRFSAERPKGSFSTLEIQRTEQGDSAMYLCASSLKFSGEKLFFGSGTQLSVL.

The CDR3: CASSFTGGLSDEQFF. Written as DNA, the CDR3 is TGCGCCAGCAGCTTCACAGGGGGCCTGTCAGATGAGCAGTTCTTC. This chain links TRBV5-1 with TRBJ2-1, with TRBD1 identical over 9 bases. This CDR3 region has 15 residues. Unmatched junction bases numbered 8, after V lost 2 bases and J lost 8 bases. Germline loops: CDR1 SGHRS, CDR2 YFSETQ.

This clone has a count of ten or more. The chain has TRBV14 and TRBJ1-4, with TRBD1 matching over 9 bases. V lost 4 bases, J lost 4 bases, and 10 bases stayed unmatched. The CDR3 totals 17 residues. Germline V lookup: CDR1 SGHDN, CDR2 FVKESK. CDR3 sequence reads: CASSLPGTGPFNEKLFF. DNA of the CDR3: TGTGCCAGCAGCCTCCCAGGGACAGGGCCCTTTAATGAAAAACTGTTTTTT.

The rearrangement joins TRBV12-2 to TRBJ1-4; TRBD1, the table's D call, was not compared with the DNA. TRBV12-2 is a documented pseudogene. The CDR3 has 17 amino acids. CDR3 protein: CASRLNPTSTSNEKLFF. CDR3 bases: TGTGCAAGTCGCTTAAATCCTACTTCGACAAGTAATGAAAAACTGTTTTTT.

The chain employs TRBV19 and TRBJ1-1, with D perhaps matching TRBD1 (6 bases). CDR1 LNHDA and CDR2 SQIVND come from the germline V gene (reference sequence). Trimming took 6 bases from V and 3 from J, leaving 14 bases between them. The CDR3 is made up of 14 amino acids. CDR3 in amino acids: CASRRTAGDTEAFF. The CDR3 DNA reads TGTGCCAGTAGAAGGACAGCTGGGGACACTGAAGCTTTCTTT. Full variable domain (rest looked up from reference TRBV19 and TRBJ1-1): DGGITQSPKYLFRKEGQNVTLSCEQNLNHDAMYWYRQDPGQGLRLIYYSQIVNDFQKGDIAEGYSVSREKKESFPLTVTSAQKNPTAFYLCASRRTAGDTEAFFGQGTRLTVV.

V usage is TRBV28 and J usage is TRBJ1-5; D not certain. V was shortened by 3 bases and J by 7 bases, with 7 bases between the two germline ends. CDR3 length: 12 residues. Looked up from germline, CDR1 is MDHEN and CDR2 is SYDVKM. CDR3 bases: TGTGCCAGCAGTTTCTGGAGCCAGCCCCAGCATTTT. Protein product: CASSFWSQPQHF.

The genes are TRBV7-2 and TRBJ2-3, with D maybe TRBD2 (5 bases). Per the germline V gene, CDR1 is SGHTA and CDR2 is FQGNSA. V shed 4 bases and J shed 2 bases, with 10 bases lying between them. The CDR3 has 14 residues. The CDR3 here is CASSYPGVTDTQYF. CDR3 nucleotide sequence: TGTGCCAGCAGCTACCCCGGGGTCACAGATACGCAGTATTTT.